Listed below are T cell receptor beta chains from one sample, sequenced in a study of T cell repertoires in cytomegalovirus infection. A single record per CDR3 protein comes from TCRdb applying MiXCR to the reads. This sample yields 100,000 to 150,000 distinct CDR3 sequences, of which approximately 30% are seen a single time; 58% belongs to the top ten. No cognate antigen is known for these TCRs. Sequenced material: CD8+ T cells from cultured PBMCs, taken from culture after CMV antigen stimulation. These TCRs come from a human donor in good health (CMV status not recorded). Some clones in this sample may be carry-over from other donors' samples. Each CDR3 is given with its conserved first and last residue. The D gene is left open where the match is weak. Clone size is stated in some rows and not others, as once, few, many or a class when expanded.

j_gene,abundance,v_gene,d_gene,CDR3nt,CDR3aa
TRBJ1-5,few,TRBV6-6,TRBD1,TGTGCCAGTAGTGACGGACAGGGCAATCAGCCCCAGCATTTT,CASSDGQGNQPQHF
TRBJ1-1,few,TRBV19,NA,TGTGCCAGTACCGCCCTGCAGGGGTTCACTGAAGCTTTCTTT,CASTALQGFTEAFF
TRBJ2-1,few,TRBV6-2/TRBV6-3,TRBD1,TGTGCCAGCAGTTCGGGAGACAGGGGGTTCTACAATGAGCAGTTCTTC,CASSSGDRGFYNEQFF
TRBJ2-7,NA,TRBV2,NA,TGTGCCAGCACCGTCCCCGAGGGGTCCGAGCAGTACTTC,CASTVPEGSEQYF
TRBJ2-4,NA,TRBV27,NA,TGTGCCAGCAGTTTAGGCCCAAGTGACATTCAGTACTTC,CASSLGPSDIQYF
TRBJ1-2,NA,TRBV7-8,TRBD1,TGTGCCAGCAGCTTAGGATACAGGGGACATAACTATGGCTACACCTTC,CASSLGYRGHNYGYTF
TRBJ2-3,NA,TRBV4-1,NA,TGCGCCAGCAGCCTCCAGGCCGAGACACGCACAGATACGCAGTATTTT,CASSLQAETRTDTQYF
TRBJ2-5,few,TRBV11-2,NA,TGTGCCAGCAGCTTATATGGCCACGAGACCCAGTACTTC,CASSLYGHETQYF
TRBJ1-1,NA,TRBV5-4,NA,TGTGCCAGCAGTCGTGGGACTGCTGTGTGGGGCACTGAAGCTTTCTTT,CASSRGTAVWGTEAFF
TRBJ2-7,many,TRBV7-2,NA,TGTGCCAGCAGCATCTACGGACAGCACTACGAGCAGTACTTC,CASSIYGQHYEQYF
TRBJ1-1,NA,TRBV12-3/TRBV12-4,NA,TGTGCCAGCACCACCAGCCCTCGATATACCCCCGCCAACACTGAAGCTTTCTTT,CASTTSPRYTPANTEAFF
TRBJ1-6,few,TRBV7-2,NA,TGTGCCAGCAGCGACTATATAGGACCCCTCCACTTT,CASSDYIGPLHF
TRBJ2-7,few,TRBV6-1,NA,TGTGCCAGCAGTGAATTGTTGGGGACCAAAAGCGAGCAGTACTTC,CASSELLGTKSEQYF
TRBJ2-3,few,TRBV29-1,TRBD2,TGCAGCGGTGACCTAGCGGGGGGTGCCACAGATACGCAGTATTTT,CSGDLAGGATDTQYF
TRBJ1-2,NA,TRBV12-3/TRBV12-4,NA,TGTGCCAGCAGTTTTTTGGAGGGCCCCTCCTATGGCTACACCTTC,CASSFLEGPSYGYTF
TRBJ2-7,NA,TRBV20-1,NA,TGCAGTGCTAGAGCCCCGAGCCCCAGGACTGGACAATACGAGCAGTACTTC,CSARAPSPRTGQYEQYF
TRBJ2-7,NA,TRBV19,NA,TGTGCCAGTAGTATTTCGGACAGCTACGAGCAGTACTTC,CASSISDSYEQYF
TRBJ1-5,few,TRBV4-1,NA,TGCGCCAGCAGCCACCCGGGAAATCAGCCCCAGCATTTT,CASSHPGNQPQHF
TRBJ2-7,NA,TRBV4-1,NA,TGCGCCAGCAGCCAAGTTAGTCAGGGGTATAACTACGAGCAGTACTTC,CASSQVSQGYNYEQYF
TRBJ2-5,NA,TRBV2,TRBD1,TGTGCCCACTGGGACAGGGCTGTAGAGACCCAGTACTTC,CAHWDRAVETQYF
TRBJ1-4,few,TRBV4-1,NA,TGCGCCAGCAGGGACTTGGGGGGCCTGACTAATGAAAAACTGTTTTTT,CASRDLGGLTNEKLFF
TRBJ2-1,few,TRBV27,TRBD2,TGTGCCAGCAGTACCCCCCCTTCGGGGGGCTACAATGAGCAGTTCTTC,CASSTPPSGGYNEQFF
TRBJ1-2,NA,TRBV4-1,NA,TGCGCCAGCAGCCCGCTCAGGGTCTCGACCCGGTATGGCTACACCTTC,CASSPLRVSTRYGYTF
TRBJ1-2,NA,TRBV19,NA,TGTGCCAGTAGGACAGCCTATGGCTACACCTTC,CASRTAYGYTF